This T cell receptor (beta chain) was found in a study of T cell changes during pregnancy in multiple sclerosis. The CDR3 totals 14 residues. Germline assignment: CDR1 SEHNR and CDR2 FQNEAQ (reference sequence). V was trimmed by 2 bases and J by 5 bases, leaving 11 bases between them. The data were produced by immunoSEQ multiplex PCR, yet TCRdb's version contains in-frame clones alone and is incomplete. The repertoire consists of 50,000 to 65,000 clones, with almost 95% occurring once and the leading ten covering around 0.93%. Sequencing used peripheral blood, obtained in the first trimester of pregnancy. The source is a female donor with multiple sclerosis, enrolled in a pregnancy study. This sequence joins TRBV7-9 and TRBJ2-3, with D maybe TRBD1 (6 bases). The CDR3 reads CASSLLGGGDTQYF. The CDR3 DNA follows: TGTGCCAGCAGCTTATTAGGGGGTGGAGATACGCAGTATTTT.